Sequencing of this TCR beta chain was carried out in a study of blood T cell repertoires in COVID-19. Trimming took 4 bases from V and 6 from J; bases not matched to a gene: 10. The CDR3 consists of 14 residues. Germline V gene lookup returns CDR1 SGHRS and CDR2 YFSETQ. Clones were read by immunoSEQ multiplex PCR, and TCRdb kept only the in-frame ones, dropping some. The sample consists of about 170,000 clones, 80% to 85% of them appearing once. This rearrangement joins TRBV5-1 to TRBJ2-7, with 7 bases aligning to TRBD2. Sequenced input: peripheral blood. The receptor was isolated from a man in his 70s with active or convalescent COVID-19. The CDR3 DNA sequence: TGCGCCAGCAGCCCTGCCGGGAGGAAGAGCGAGCAGTACTTC. It translates to CASSPAGRKSEQYF.